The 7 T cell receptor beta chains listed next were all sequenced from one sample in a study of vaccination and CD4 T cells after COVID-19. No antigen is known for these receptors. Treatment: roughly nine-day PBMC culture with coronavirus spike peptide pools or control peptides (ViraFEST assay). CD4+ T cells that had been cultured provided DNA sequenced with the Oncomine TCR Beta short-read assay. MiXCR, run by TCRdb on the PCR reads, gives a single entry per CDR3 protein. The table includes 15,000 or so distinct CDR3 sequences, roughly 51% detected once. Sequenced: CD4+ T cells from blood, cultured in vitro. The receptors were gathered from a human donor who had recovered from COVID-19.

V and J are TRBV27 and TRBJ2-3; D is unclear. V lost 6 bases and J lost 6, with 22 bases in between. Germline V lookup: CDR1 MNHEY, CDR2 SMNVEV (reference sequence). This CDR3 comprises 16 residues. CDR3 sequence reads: CASSLIGSVASDTQYF. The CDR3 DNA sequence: TGTGCCAGCAGCCTTATTGGAAGCGTGGCATCGGATACGCAGTATTTT.

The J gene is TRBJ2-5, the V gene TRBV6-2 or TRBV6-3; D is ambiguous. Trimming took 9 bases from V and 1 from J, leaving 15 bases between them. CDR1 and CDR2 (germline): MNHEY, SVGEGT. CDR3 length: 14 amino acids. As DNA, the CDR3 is TGTGCCAGAGAGCTTCGCGGAACCCAAGAGACCCAGTACTTC. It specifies CARELRGTQETQYF.

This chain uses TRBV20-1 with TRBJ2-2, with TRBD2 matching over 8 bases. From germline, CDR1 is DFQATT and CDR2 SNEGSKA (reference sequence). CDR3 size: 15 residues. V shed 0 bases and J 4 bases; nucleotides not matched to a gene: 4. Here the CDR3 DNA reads TGCAGTGCTAGAGAAACGGGGGGGGCCACCGGGGAGCTGTTTTTT. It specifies CSARETGGATGELFF.

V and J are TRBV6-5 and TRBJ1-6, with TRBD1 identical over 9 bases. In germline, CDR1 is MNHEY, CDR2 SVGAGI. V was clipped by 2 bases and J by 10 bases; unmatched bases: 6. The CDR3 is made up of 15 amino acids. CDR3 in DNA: TGTGCCAGCAGTTACCGCCGGGGACAGGGCTCACCCCTCCACTTT. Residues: CASSYRRGQGSPLHF.

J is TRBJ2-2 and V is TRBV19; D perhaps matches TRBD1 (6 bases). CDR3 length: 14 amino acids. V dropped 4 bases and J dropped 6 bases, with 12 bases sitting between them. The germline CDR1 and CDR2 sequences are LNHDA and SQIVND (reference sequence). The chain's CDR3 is CASSTYRDAGELFF. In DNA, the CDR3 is TGTGCCAGTAGTACTTACAGGGACGCCGGGGAGCTGTTTTTT.

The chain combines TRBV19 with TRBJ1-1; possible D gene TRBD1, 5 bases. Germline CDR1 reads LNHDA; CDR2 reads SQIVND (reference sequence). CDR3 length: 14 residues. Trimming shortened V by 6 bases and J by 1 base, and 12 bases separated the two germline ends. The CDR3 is CASSRGTANTEAFF. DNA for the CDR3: TGTGCCAGTAGCCGCGGGACGGCGAACACTGAAGCTTTCTTT. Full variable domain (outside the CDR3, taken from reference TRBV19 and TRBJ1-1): DGGITQSPKYLFRKEGQNVTLSCEQNLNHDAMYWYRQDPGQGLRLIYYSQIVNDFQKGDIAEGYSVSREKKESFPLTVTSAQKNPTAFYLCASSRGTANTEAFFGQGTRLTVV.

CDR3 coding DNA: TGCAGTGCCGAGGGTGCTACCTACGAGCAGTACTTC. This sequence encodes CSAEGATYEQYF. The V call is TRBV20-1, the J call TRBJ2-7, with D possibly matching TRBD2 (5 bases). Germline CDR1 is DFQATT and CDR2 is SNEGSKA (reference sequence). The CDR3 is 12 amino acids. Trimming stripped 6 bases from V and 2 bases from J, with 11 bases between.